One sample yielded the 3 T cell receptor beta chains listed below, sequenced in a study of OX40 agonist ivuxolimab in advanced cancers. Repertoires were generated with immunoSEQ multiplex PCR, while TCRdb's copy carries only in-frame clones and drops some. The table records more than 80,000 clones, about 90% of them present only once. Specimen: CD4+ or CD8+ T cells sorted from blood, collected in a trial of the OX40 agonist ivuxolimab. The receptors were sampled from an adult with an advanced solid tumor such as melanoma, head and neck, liver or kidney cancer.

The count of this clone is one. The chain joins TRBV11-3 to TRBJ2-7; 7 bases agree with TRBD1. The CDR3 loop spans 13 amino acids. With 3 bases clipped from V and 6 bases from J, the junction kept 5 bases outside the gene matches. Germline CDR1 reads SGHNT; CDR2 reads YENEEA. In DNA form, the CDR3 reads TGTGCCAGCAGCTTTAAACCAGGGGGCGAGCAGTACTTC. Amino acids: CASSFKPGGEQYF.

This chain uses TRBV4-2 with TRBJ2-5, with D unresolved. The CDR3 sequence is 15 residues long. Trimming cost V 0 bases and J 7 bases, with 15 bases left between them. Germline assignment: CDR1 LGHNA and CDR2 YNFKEQ. The CDR3 region has the DNA TGTGCCAGCAGCCAAGATGTTTCTGGGATGGGGACCCAGTACTTC. Its protein is CASSQDVSGMGTQYF.

The V gene is TRBV7-2, the J gene TRBJ2-2, with 7 bases identical to TRBD1. V gave up 4 bases and J gave up 8 bases; unmatched junction bases: 1. Germline lookup yields CDR1 SGHTA and CDR2 FQGNSA. This CDR3 region has 12 residues. CDR3 residues: CASSYRGGELFF. The CDR3 bases are TGTGCCAGCAGCTACAGGGGTGGGGAGCTGTTTTTT.